Included here is one TCR beta chain sequence, with context. This record belongs to a study of technical replicates of blood from a few donors. Using immunoSEQ multiplex PCR, the repertoire was profiled, and TCRdb retains in-frame clones only, with some absent. The repertoire has 75,000 to 90,000 clones, roughly 96% of them found once; the top ten carry roughly 0.34%. Sequenced input: T cells isolated from PBMCs. The source is a human donor in good health.

The CDR3 DNA reads as TGCGCCAGCAGCTTTGCGGGAGGTAATAATGAGCAGTTCTTC. Its translation is CASSFAGGNNEQFF. V is TRBV5-1 and J is TRBJ2-1; TRBD2 aligns across 8 bases. V shed 2 bases, J shed 7 bases, and the junction held 5 bases outside the gene matches. This CDR3 comprises 14 residues. Germline lookup yields CDR1 SGHRS and CDR2 YFSETQ.